This T cell receptor (beta chain) appears in the sequencing data of a study of tumor and adjacent non-tumor tissue in lung cancer. About the research overall: Samples averaged roughly 4.4 million productive TCRbeta reads each.

From germline, CDR1 is MNHEY and CDR2 SVGAGI. This CDR3 is built from 11 residues. Notes on this clonotype: The antigen is unknown. The CDR3 carries no conserved terminal phenylalanine or tryptophan, so it likely arises from a read error.

Study conclusions and caveats: In normal lung, the top 100 clones were significantly more dominant than in tumor.

The template was RNA from unsorted bulk tissue. This non-tumor lung sample came from over 3 cm beyond the tumor edge. Three rounds of nested PCR, following a modified ARM-PCR protocol, produced the TCRbeta library. MiXCR was run by TCRdb on the multiplex PCR reads, yielding one entry per CDR3 protein. The data show about 67,000 distinct CDR3 sequences, around 80% seen once. The sequenced material came from distant non-tumor lung tissue. The V and J genes are TRBV6-5 and TRBJ2-5; D not resolved. The receptor's source is a man between 60 and 75 years old with non-small cell lung cancer. The CDR3 sequence: CASWSLESQYL. The CDR3 region has the DNA TGTGCCAGCTGGTCTTTAGAGAGCCAGTACTTA.